The clone carrying this T cell receptor (beta chain) showed up just once. The data originate from a study of blood T cell repertoires in COVID-19. Overall study: Whether acute or convalescent, the COVID-19 samples came from the United States, Italy and Spain. From T cells, B-cell-depleted T cells, or PBMCs came the material, which was cDNA or gDNA.

Authors' processing steps: Nucleated cell counts were estimated from reference gene primer amplification. Generated by immunoSEQ multiplex PCR, the TCRdb table keeps only in-frame clones and is missing some. That table gives V, J and clone size, and the DNA gave D and trimming. The sample consists of almost 200,000 clones, around 81% of them appearing once. Seattle enrolled patients during active infection and tracked them longitudinally. The material sequenced was peripheral blood. This receptor was identified in a man aged 55-75 years with COVID-19, enrolled during active disease.

The CDR3: CASSEWASGRDSEQFF. The CDR3 DNA reads as TGTGCCAGCAGTGAATGGGCTAGCGGGAGGGATAGTGAGCAGTTCTTC. The chain uses TRBV6-1 and TRBJ2-1; TRBD2 matches at 12 bases. V gave up 2 bases and J gave up 9 bases; unmatched junction bases: 8. CDR3 size: 16 residues. The germline gives CDR1 MNHNS, CDR2 SASEGT.